The sequence of this T cell receptor beta chain was determined in a study of post-analysis software for immune sequencing data. As for this clonotype: Its specificity is unknown.

Trimming cost V 7 bases and J 7 bases, with 14 bases left between them. The CDR3 is made up of 13 amino acids. CDR1 is SQVTM and CDR2 is ANQGSEA in the germline V gene. The study, taken as a whole, reports: Included in a set of a handful of TRBV segments more frequent in patients than controls were TRBV5-6, TRBV5-1 and TRBV20-1.

Tagging with unique molecular identifiers was a feature of the TCR beta cDNA libraries. The authors obtained 500,000 to 600,000 cDNA molecules from roughly 1.1 to 9.2 million T cells. TCRdb analysed the PCR reads with MiXCR anew, one entry per CDR3 protein. The sample has hundreds of thousands of distinct CDR3 sequences, 35% to 40% seen once. Specimen: blood. This rearrangement joins TRBV29-1 to TRBJ1-6; unclear D gene. The TCR sequence derives from a girl under 18 with multiple sclerosis. CDR3 DNA sequence: TGCAGCGGCTCTGAAGGCATCAATTCACCCCTCCACTTT. This translates into CSGSEGINSPLHF.